This T cell receptor (beta chain) was sequenced in a study of T cells expressing NK-cell markers. TCRdb re-called the 5' RACE reads and gives one entry per CDR3 protein, without DNA. Seen in this sample are 150,000 to 200,000 distinct CDR3 sequences; the ten most common clones hold about 18%. This sequence was found in a woman aged 18 to 75 in good health. The material sequenced was blood T cells: a sorted CD56 or NKG2C T cell subset, CD4+ or CD8+ T cells, or bulk PBMC T cells (not recorded which).

This CDR3 is CATSDTTSGRKDEQFF. The chain couples TRBV24-1 to TRBJ2-1; TCRdb gives TRBD2 as the D gene, but with no DNA this cannot be confirmed. The CDR3 consists of 16 residues. Per the germline V gene, CDR1 is KGHDR and CDR2 is SFDVKD.